A single sample is the source of the 21 T cell receptor beta chains below, sequenced in a study of blood T cell repertoires in COVID-19. Only in-frame clones appear in the TCRdb table, and some are missing; sequencing was by immunoSEQ multiplex PCR. Of fewer than 300,000 clones in the sample, around 82% are singletons; the top ten hold around 9.1%. The specimen sequenced was peripheral blood. Receptor source: a human donor in a cohort sampled during active COVID-19.

The CDR3 sequence: CASSINAGGFYEQYF. Written as DNA, the CDR3 is TGTGCCAGTAGTATCAATGCAGGGGGCTTTTACGAGCAGTACTTC. This chain connects TRBV19 to TRBJ2-7, with 8 bases matching TRBD1. CDR3 length: 15 amino acids. Germline V lookup: CDR1 LNHDA, CDR2 SQIVND (reference sequence). The V segment lost 3 bases and the J segment 4 bases; nucleotides outside the gene matches: 8.

The chain has TRBV21-1 and TRBJ2-1; the table's D call, TRBD1, has no DNA check behind it. TRBV21-1 is a pseudogene segment. This CDR3 has 16 amino acids. CDR3 region: CASSKEPTGVDNEQFF. DNA of the CDR3: TGTGCCAGCAGCAAAGAACCGACAGGGGTCGACAATGAGCAGTTCTTC.

The rearrangement uses TRBV5-8 and TRBJ1-2, with D perhaps TRBD1 (6 bases). This CDR3 spans 13 amino acids. CDR1 and CDR2 (germline): SGHTS, YDEGEE. The V gene lost 2 bases and the J gene lost 2 bases, with 7 bases spanning the gap. The CDR3 region has the DNA TGTGCCAGCAGCTTCCAGGGGAACTATGGCTACACCTTC. It is translated as CASSFQGNYGYTF.

The chain combines TRBV2 with TRBJ2-1; D is unresolved. Looked up from germline, CDR1 is SNHLY and CDR2 is FYNNEI. The CDR3 spans 11 residues. Deletions cut 7 bases from V and 6 bases from J, with 7 bases between. In nucleotides, the CDR3 is TGTGCCAGCAATAACATCAATGAGCAGTTCTTC. It codes for CASNNINEQFF.

The chain carries TRBV18 and TRBJ2-1; 11 positions agree with TRBD1. The CDR3 totals 19 residues. Unmatched junction bases numbered 18, after V lost 4 bases and J lost 7 bases. Germline V gene data show CDR1 as KGHSH and CDR2 as LQKENI. CDR3 sequence reads: CASSRKTDPGQGVLNEQFF. The CDR3 DNA sequence: TGTGCCAGCTCACGAAAGACAGATCCGGGACAGGGGGTCTTGAATGAGCAGTTCTTC. The entire variable domain, with the rest obtained from reference TRBV18 and TRBJ2-1, is as follows: NAGVMQNPRHLVRRRGQEARLRCSPMKGHSHVYWYRQLPEEGLKFMVYLQKENIIDESGMPKERFSAEFPKEGPSILRIQQVVRGDSAAYFCASSRKTDPGQGVLNEQFFGPGTRLTVL.

V is TRBV24-1 and J is TRBJ2-1, with 7 bases aligning to TRBD1. The CDR3 has 13 residues. The germline CDR1 and CDR2 sequences are KGHDR and SFDVKD. V lost 7 bases and J lost 10; bases outside the gene matches: 9. CDR3 sequence (DNA): TGTGCCACCAGCGGCTCACTGACAGGGGAGCAGTTCTTC. It yields the protein CATSGSLTGEQFF.

This sequence joins TRBV19 and TRBJ2-2; tentatively, D is TRBD1 (6 bases). Trimming took 9 bases from V and 1 from J, leaving 12 bases between them. The CDR3 has 14 amino acids. Germline V gene data show CDR1 as LNHDA and CDR2 as SQIVND (reference sequence). The CDR3 is CASRDTMNTGELFF. CDR3 sequence (DNA): TGTGCCAGCAGGGACACCATGAACACCGGGGAGCTGTTTTTT.

This clone was counted once. V usage is TRBV7-2 and J usage is TRBJ2-2, with 7 bases matching TRBD1. This CDR3 comprises 14 residues. Germline trimming cut 8 bases from V and 5 bases from J; bases unmatched to any gene: 8. From germline, CDR1 is SGHTA and CDR2 FQGNSA. CDR3 bases: TGTGCCAGCTTCGGACAGGTGGTAACCGGGGAGCTGTTTTTT. It encodes CASFGQVVTGELFF.

The chain links TRBV19 to TRBJ2-7, with D tentatively TRBD1 (5 bases). The CDR3 has 13 amino acids. Trimming shortened V by 3 bases and J by 5 bases, and 11 bases separated the two germline ends. Germline V CDR1 and CDR2: LNHDA, SQIVND (reference sequence). The DNA of the CDR3 is TGTGCCAGTAGTATGGGCAGGGCCGACGAGCAGTACTTC. Amino acids: CASSMGRADEQYF.

The J gene is TRBJ2-3, the V gene TRBV5-4; D is possibly TRBD2 (6 bases). Germline V lookup: CDR1 SGHNT, CDR2 YYREEE (reference sequence). This CDR3 is built from 15 residues. V was pared by 4 bases and J by 4 bases, with 16 bases between. The CDR3 DNA reads TGTGCCAGCAGCCCCAAGCGGCGGGGATCAGATACGCAGTATTTT. This translates into CASSPKRRGSDTQYF.

The chain employs TRBV7-2 and TRBJ1-2, with 8 nucleotides matching TRBD1. Germline CDR1 is SGHTA and CDR2 is FQGNSA. V was clipped by 5 bases and J by 7 bases; unmatched bases: 6. The CDR3 is made up of 13 amino acids. The CDR3 loop reads CASSPDRVRGYTF. DNA for the CDR3: TGTGCCAGCAGCCCGGACAGGGTCCGTGGCTACACCTTC.

The V gene is TRBV27, the J gene TRBJ2-7; TRBD1 aligns across 10 bases. Trimming took 4 bases from V and 0 from J; bases not matched to a gene: 3. The length of the CDR3 is 15 residues. Looked up from germline, CDR1 is MNHEY and CDR2 is SMNVEV (reference sequence). CDR3 in amino acids: CASSWGQGSSYEQYF. DNA of the CDR3: TGTGCCAGCAGTTGGGGACAGGGGAGCTCCTACGAGCAGTACTTC.

V and J are TRBV9 and TRBJ2-1, with D perhaps TRBD2 (5 bases). Trimming cost V 4 bases and J 6 bases, with 14 bases left between them. Per the germline V gene, CDR1 is SGDLS and CDR2 is YYNGEE. The CDR3 has 14 residues. The CDR3, as DNA: TGTGCCAGCAGCACTCGCCCAGGAGGCAATGAGCAGTTCTTC. As protein: CASSTRPGGNEQFF.

The rearrangement uses TRBV19 and TRBJ2-2; a possible D gene is TRBD1 (7 bases). Trimming removed 10 bases at V and 4 bases at J, with 13 bases between. Germline loops: CDR1 LNHDA, CDR2 SQIVND (reference sequence). The CDR3 totals 13 residues. The CDR3, as DNA: TGTGCCACTCGACAGGGAGGCACCGGGGAGCTGTTTTTT. It encodes CATRQGGTGELFF.

This clone was seen a handful of times. The V call is TRBV7-6, the J call TRBJ1-2, with D possibly matching TRBD1 (5 bases). CDR1 is SGHVS, CDR2 FNYEAQ, per germline. V dropped 6 bases and J dropped 4 bases, with 12 bases sitting between them. This CDR3 contains 13 residues. The CDR3: CASSHDSSYGYTF. CDR3 DNA sequence: TGTGCCAGCAGTCACGACAGTTCCTATGGCTACACCTTC.

The J gene is TRBJ2-6, the V gene TRBV6-1, with TRBD1 identical over 7 bases. Looked up from germline, CDR1 is MNHNS and CDR2 is SASEGT. The CDR3 sequence is 15 residues long. Trimming at V came to 3 bases and at J to 2 bases, leaving 1 base not matched to a gene. CDR3 region: CASSDTGAGANVLTF. The CDR3 bases are TGTGCCAGCAGTGATACAGGGGCTGGGGCCAACGTCCTGACTTTC.

The CDR3 sequence: CASSSRQGGNTIYF. CDR3 sequence (DNA): TGCGCCAGCAGCTCCCGACAGGGGGGAAACACCATATATTTT. The V call is TRBV5-1, the J call TRBJ1-3, with 8 bases aligning to TRBD1. The germline CDR1 and CDR2 sequences are SGHRS and YFSETQ. The length of the CDR3 is 14 residues. Germline trimming cut 3 bases from V and 4 bases from J; bases unmatched to any gene: 3.

The chain uses TRBV7-9 and TRBJ2-7; D unresolved. The CDR3 extends over 15 amino acids. Trimming cost V 6 bases and J 1 base, with 16 bases left between them. Germline V gene data show CDR1 as SEHNR and CDR2 as FQNEAQ (reference sequence). This chain's CDR3 is CASRGLGGPSYEQYF. CDR3 sequence (DNA): TGTGCCAGCAGGGGTTTAGGCGGCCCTTCCTACGAGCAGTACTTC. Based on the CDR3 plus reference TRBV7-9 and TRBJ2-7, the full variable domain is DTGVSQNPRHKITKRGQNVTFRCDPISEHNRLYWYRQTLGQGPEFLTYFQNEAQLEKSRLLSDRFSAERPKGSFSTLEIQRTEQGDSAMYLCASRGLGGPSYEQYFGPGTRLTVT.

CDR3 sequence reads: CASSTDSGRGNRNEQFF. CDR3 DNA sequence: TGTGCCAGCAGTACCGATAGCGGGAGGGGGAATAGGAATGAGCAGTTCTTC. The rearrangement uses TRBV27 and TRBJ2-1, with TRBD2 matching 11 bases. This CDR3 has 17 amino acids. After removal of 5 bases from V and 7 bases from J, the junction contained 13 bases not matched to a gene. CDR1 is MNHEY, CDR2 SMNVEV, per germline (reference sequence).

This rearrangement joins TRBV7-8 to TRBJ2-2; 10 nucleotides match TRBD2. Germline lookup yields CDR1 SGHVS and CDR2 FQNEAQ. The V and J ends lost 6 bases and 6 bases, in that order; junction bases with no gene match: 7. There are 15 residues in the CDR3. As DNA, the CDR3 is TGTGCCAGCAGAAAGCGGGGGGGCCAGCCCGGGGAGCTGTTTTTT. Translated: CASRKRGGQPGELFF.

The rearrangement joins TRBV6-1 to TRBJ2-7, with D possibly being TRBD2 (6 bases). The germline V gene encodes CDR1 MNHNS and CDR2 SASEGT. This CDR3 contains 13 residues. V was pared by 2 bases and J by 3 bases, with 8 bases between. The CDR3 region has the DNA TGTGCCAGCAGTGAATTAGCGGTCTACGAGCAGTACTTC. Residues: CASSELAVYEQYF.